This is a list of T cell receptor beta chains from one sample in a study of PD-1 blockade in classical Hodgkin lymphoma. Some clones are missing from TCRdb's copy, which holds only in-frame ones; the method was immunoSEQ multiplex PCR. The profile covers about 26,000 clones, with roughly 62% appearing a single time and over 9.5% taken by the ten largest. Here the sequenced sample was peripheral blood mononuclear cells (PBMCs), taken before the second cycle of nivolumab. These receptors all come from a human donor with classical Hodgkin lymphoma. The CDR3 runs from the conserved cysteine through the conserved F or W. Fields, in order: clone size, V gene, J gene, D gene, CDR3 protein, CDR3 DNA. D genes are given only for firm matches. Expanded clones get a size class; other rows say once, few or many, or leave the size out.

-	TRBV28	TRBJ2-5	TRBD2	CASSPGGGPRTETQYF	TGTGCCAGCAGCCCGGGAGGGGGGCCGCGGACAGAGACCCAGTACTTC
-	TRBV7-2	TRBJ2-7	-	CASSFFTEQYF	TGTGCCAGCAGCTTCTTTACCGAGCAGTACTTC
few	TRBV27	TRBJ1-5	TRBD1	CASSFLDRADQPQHF	TGTGCCAGCAGTTTCCTGGACAGGGCTGACCAGCCCCAGCATTTT
-	TRBV19	TRBJ1-5	-	CASSIAPSAISNQPQHF	TGTGCCAGTAGTATAGCTCCCTCAGCGATTAGCAATCAGCCCCAGCATTTT
-	TRBV27	TRBJ2-7	-	CASSPIRGEQYF	TGTGCCAGCAGTCCAATCCGCGGCGAGCAGTACTTC
-	TRBV7-2	TRBJ2-2	-	CASSQIRSHTGELFF	TGTGCCAGCAGCCAAATCCGGTCCCACACCGGGGAGCTGTTTTTT
-	TRBV30	TRBJ2-3	TRBD2	CAWSPGREVTDTQYF	TGTGCCTGGAGCCCTGGGCGGGAGGTCACAGATACGCAGTATTTT
-	TRBV21-1	TRBJ2-7	-	CASRLHVLDEQYF	TGTGCCAGCAGGCTACACGTGTTAGACGAGCAGTACTTC
-	TRBV7-2	TRBJ2-7	-	CASSLGRGQTYEQYF	TGTGCCAGCAGCTTAGGACGTGGGCAGACCTACGAGCAGTACTTC
-	TRBV6-5	TRBJ1-2	-	CAISEMGAGGYTF	TGTGCCATCAGTGAGATGGGGGCGGGTGGCTACACCTTC
-	TRBV7-6	TRBJ1-2	-	CASSLDRANGYTF	TGTGCCAGCAGCTTAGACAGGGCGAATGGCTACACCTTC
few	TRBV18	TRBJ1-2	-	CASSPFSGSIGYTF	TGTGCCAGCTCACCATTTTCAGGATCTATTGGCTACACCTTC
once	TRBV25-1	TRBJ1-1	-	CASSSHRARRAFF	TGTGCCAGCAGTTCACACCGGGCGAGGCGAGCTTTCTTT
-	TRBV2	TRBJ2-5	-	CASRPRDKETQYF	TGTGCCAGCAGACCCCGGGACAAAGAGACCCAGTACTTC
-	TRBV4-2	TRBJ2-2	TRBD2	CASSRELAGVETGELFF	TGTGCCAGCAGCCGAGAACTAGCGGGAGTTGAGACCGGGGAGCTGTTTTTT
-	TRBV2	TRBJ2-7	TRBD1	CASTFGDSSYEQYF	TGTGCCAGCACATTTGGGGACAGCTCCTACGAGCAGTACTTC
-	TRBV29-1	TRBJ2-7	-	CSVVSSYEQYF	TGCAGCGTTGTGAGCTCCTACGAGCAGTACTTC
-	TRBV12-2	TRBJ2-2	-	CASRLLGYTGELFF	TGTGCAAGTCGCTTATTGGGGTACACCGGGGAGCTGTTTTTT
-	TRBV28	TRBJ1-1	TRBD1	CASSLGQGFTEAFF	TGTGCCAGCAGTCTGGGACAGGGGTTTACTGAAGCTTTCTTT
-	TRBV19	TRBJ2-1	-	CASGRQFLGRNEQFF	TGTGCCAGTGGTAGACAGTTTCTAGGGCGCAATGAGCAGTTCTTC
-	TRBV6-1	TRBJ1-1	-	CAIRNRPHEAFF	TGTGCCATACGAAACAGGCCCCATGAAGCTTTCTTT
-	TRBV28	TRBJ2-2	TRBD2	CASSPLGLAYNTGELFF	TGTGCCAGCAGTCCCCTAGGACTAGCGTACAACACCGGGGAGCTGTTTTTT
-	TRBV7-2	TRBJ1-1	TRBD1	CASSSGGRTGAEAFF	TGTGCCAGCAGCTCAGGTGGCCGGACAGGGGCAGAGGCTTTCTTT
-	TRBV10-3	TRBJ2-7	TRBD1	CAISESDAVGTDTYEQYF	TGTGCCATCAGTGAGAGCGATGCGGTCGGGACAGACACCTACGAGCAGTACTTC
-	TRBV7-9	TRBJ2-5	TRBD1	CASSFQGAGGETQYF	TGTGCCAGCAGCTTCCAGGGGGCTGGGGGAGAGACCCAGTACTTC
-	TRBV2	TRBJ1-6	-	CASSNTGTLDSPLHF	TGTGCCAGCAGTAACACCGGGACCCTCGATTCACCCCTCCACTTT
-	TRBV28	TRBJ1-1	-	CASRARQRNTEAFF	TGTGCCAGCAGGGCGAGACAAAGAAACACTGAAGCTTTCTTT
-	TRBV5-5	TRBJ2-3	-	CASSPPDTDTQYF	TGTGCCAGCAGCCCCCCAGACACAGATACGCAGTATTTT
-	TRBV6-8	TRBJ2-7	TRBD1	CASMTQGVLYEQYF	TGTGCCAGCATGACCCAGGGGGTGCTCTACGAGCAGTACTTC
-	TRBV4-1	TRBJ2-1	-	CASSQGGMGVRSLVF	TGCGCCAGCAGCCAAGGGGGCATGGGAGTACGCAGTTTGGTCTTC
-	TRBV4-1	TRBJ2-3	TRBD2	CASSQRGLAGGTLPDTQYF	TGCGCCAGCAGCCAGAGGGGACTAGCGGGGGGTACGTTACCAGATACGCAGTATTTT
once	TRBV7-2	TRBJ2-3	-	CASSLTLASLNTDTQYF	TGTGCCAGCAGCTTAACACTAGCATCATTAAACACAGATACGCAGTATTTT